Each of the 6 T cell receptor beta chains below was sequenced from the same sample in a study of CD8 T cells in Susac syndrome. RNA totalling 0.5 to 1 ug underwent reverse transcription with random hexamers. TCRdb reanalysed the immunoSEQ multiplex PCR reads using MiXCR and keeps one entry per CDR3 protein. Here the sample spans fewer than 250,000 distinct CDR3 sequences, roughly 92% being singletons. The specimen sequenced was CD8+ T cells from PBMCs. The receptors here all came from a human donor with multiple sclerosis.

V is TRBV15 and J is TRBJ2-1; no reliable D call. Germline V CDR1 and CDR2: LNHNV, YYDKDF (reference sequence). V gave up 5 bases and J gave up 6 bases, with 5 bases separating them. This CDR3 has 11 residues. DNA for the CDR3: TGTGCCACCAGCCGCGTCAATGAGCAGTTCTTC. Translating it yields CATSRVNEQFF. Complete variable domain (other parts from reference TRBV15 and TRBJ2-1): DAMVIQNPRYQVTQFGKPVTLSCSQTLNHNVMYWYQQKSSQAPKLLFHYYDKDFNNEADTPDNFQSRRPNTSFCFLDIRSPGLGDTAMYLCATSRVNEQFFGPGTRLTVL.

The CDR3 DNA sequence: TGTGCCAGCAGAGCCAACAGAGCATATGGCTACACCTTC. Amino acid sequence: CASRANRAYGYTF. The chain joins TRBV6-5 to TRBJ1-2; D gene unclear. Trimming cost V 6 bases and J 5 bases, with 13 bases left between them. The CDR3 sequence is 13 residues long. Germline loops: CDR1 MNHEY, CDR2 SVGAGI.

Here the CDR3 reads CASTQGETQYF. The CDR3 DNA sequence: TGTGCCAGCACCCAGGGAGAGACCCAGTACTTC. This chain connects TRBV12-3 or TRBV12-4 to TRBJ2-5; D may be TRBD1 (5 bases). V lost 7 bases, J lost 4 bases, and 7 bases lay in between. This CDR3 spans 11 amino acids.

The chain joins TRBV6-6 to TRBJ2-7; tentative D call: TRBD1 (5 bases). The CDR3 consists of 13 residues. V was cut by 2 bases and J by 5 bases, with 10 bases left in between. The germline gives CDR1 MNHNY, CDR2 SVGAGI (reference sequence). CDR3 bases: TGTGCCAGCAGTTACGGGGCCCGTAACGAGCAGTACTTC. It translates to CASSYGARNEQYF.

The chain is built from TRBV9 and TRBJ1-5; D unresolved. CDR1 is SGDLS and CDR2 is YYNGEE in the germline V gene. The CDR3 covers 13 residues. Trimming removed 0 bases at V and 4 bases at J, with 5 bases between. The CDR3 nucleotides are TGTGCCAGCAGCGTAGGAGTGAATCAGCCCCAGCATTTT. As protein: CASSVGVNQPQHF.

The rearrangement uses TRBV9 and TRBJ1-1, with D hard to call. The CDR3 runs to 14 residues. Germline lookup yields CDR1 SGDLS and CDR2 YYNGEE. V lost 2 bases and J lost 3, with 11 bases in between. In nucleotides, the CDR3 is TGTGCCAGCAGCGTTGGATCGGGATACACTGAAGCTTTCTTT. Translation: CASSVGSGYTEAFF.